The clone carrying this TCR beta chain came up a few times. Its antigen is undetermined. This specimen belongs to a study of human T cells and chemical hapten exposure. Study-level results: DPC sensitization did not alter TCRs above 1 in 1000 frequency.

Indicated time point: healthy volunteer bleed at 6 weeks. Total RNA was isolated from whole blood that had not been fractionated. Individual cDNA molecules each carried unique molecular identifiers attached by the library. Per the study methods: Samples held a median of 95,638 TCRs, range about 20,000–690,600. TCRdb independently ran MiXCR on the RACE reads; one entry per CDR3 protein. What appears here as the V and J calls and clone size reflects TCRdb's work, not the paper's. There are about 70,000 distinct CDR3 sequences in the sample; about 6% occur only once, and 3% to 4% lies in the top ten. Sequences were obtained from whole blood. The sequence was collected from a female donor in good health. Some clones in this sample may be carry-over from other donors' samples.

In nucleotides, the CDR3 is TGTGCCAGCAGCCCTGAAGCCTCCCTTGCCTACACAGATACGCAGTATTTT. It translates to CASSPEASLAYTDTQYF. This chain connects TRBV7-2 to TRBJ2-3; D not resolved. This CDR3 has 17 amino acids. The V end lost 5 bases, the J end lost 2 bases, and 20 bases lay between the germline ends. CDR1 and CDR2 from the germline V gene are SGHTA and FQGNSA.